Listed below are T cell receptor beta chains from one sample, sequenced in a study of radiation and T cells in renal cell carcinoma. Libraries were prepared by immunoSEQ multiplex PCR; TCRdb keeps only in-frame clonotypes and omits some of them. This table has about 77,000 clones, approximately 82% appearing once. The sequenced sample was blood, obtained from a patient whose treatment included radiotherapy and nephrectomy. Receptors were obtained from a woman aged 60-70 years with renal cell carcinoma. The CDR3 runs from the conserved cysteine through the conserved F or W. Each record gives: V gene, J gene, clone size, D gene, CDR3 protein, CDR3 DNA. A D gene is named only where the DNA matches it firmly. Clone size, where shown, is once, few, many, or a class for clones that have expanded.

>TRBV5-8|TRBJ1-1|NA|TRBD1
CASSLRQGGKAFF
TGTGCCAGCAGCTTAAGACAGGGAGGTAAAGCTTTCTTT
>TRBV7-9|TRBJ2-7|NA|TRBD2
CASSQGLDEQYF
TGTGCCAGCAGCCAAGGACTAGACGAGCAGTACTTC
>TRBV7-3|TRBJ1-2|NA|NA
CASSLNREAGYTF
TGTGCCAGCAGCTTAAATAGGGAGGCTGGCTACACCTTC
>TRBV28|TRBJ1-6|NA|NA
CASSPQEEQSSYNSPLHF
TGTGCCAGCAGTCCCCAGGAGGAGCAAAGCTCCTATAATTCACCCCTCCACTTT
>TRBV5-1|TRBJ2-7|NA|NA
CASTDGYEQYF
TGCGCCAGCACTGACGGCTACGAGCAGTACTTC
>TRBV2|TRBJ2-7|NA|NA
CASSSSTRDYEQYF
TGTGCCAGCAGCTCTAGTACCCGGGACTACGAGCAGTACTTC
>TRBV10-1|TRBJ2-7|NA|NA
CASSAYLGQGNEQYF
TGCGCCAGCAGTGCCTATTTGGGGCAGGGGAACGAGCAGTACTTC
>TRBV4-3|TRBJ1-6|NA|NA
CASSQDFGQGGSPLHF
TGCGCCAGCAGCCAAGATTTCGGGCAGGGAGGTTCACCCCTCCACTTT
>TRBV4-2|TRBJ2-7|once|NA
CASSQDQVRRGTAYEQYF
TGTGCCAGCAGCCAAGATCAGGTGCGGCGGGGTACCGCCTACGAGCAGTACTTC
>TRBV6-5|TRBJ1-2|NA|TRBD1
CASSYRGHGYTF
TGTGCCAGCAGTTACAGGGGGCATGGCTACACCTTC
>TRBV15|TRBJ1-1|NA|NA
CATSREVGTEAFF
TGTGCCACCAGCAGAGAGGTAGGAACTGAAGCTTTCTTT
>TRBV2|TRBJ1-4|once|TRBD1
CASSNRGIEKKLFF
TGTGCCAGCAGCAACAGGGGAATAGAAAAAAAACTGTTTTTT
>TRBV7-9|TRBJ2-1|NA|TRBD1
CASSFPTGGQDNEQFF
TGTGCCAGCAGCTTCCCGACAGGGGGGCAGGACAATGAGCAGTTCTTC
>TRBV5-1|TRBJ2-3|once|TRBD2
CASSLGLAGPPGDTQYF
TGCGCCAGCAGCCTTGGACTAGCGGGGCCCCCGGGAGATACGCAGTATTTT
>TRBV11-2|TRBJ1-2|NA|TRBD1
CASSLGQGYGYTF
TGTGCCAGCAGCTTAGGACAGGGCTATGGCTACACCTTC
>TRBV2|TRBJ2-3|NA|TRBD1
CASSRTGVDTQYF
TGTGCCAGCAGTAGGACAGGGGTAGATACGCAGTATTTT
>TRBV6-1|TRBJ2-7|NA|TRBD1
CASRRGQGNEQYF
TGTGCCAGCAGGCGGGGACAGGGAAACGAGCAGTACTTC
>TRBV4-2|TRBJ2-3|NA|TRBD2
CASSQVAGGFSTDTQYF
TGTGCCAGCAGCCAAGTAGCGGGAGGCTTTAGCACAGATACGCAGTATTTT
>TRBV5-4|TRBJ2-7|NA|TRBD2
CASSLTSGSYEQYF
TGTGCCAGCAGTTTGACTAGCGGGAGTTACGAGCAGTACTTC
>TRBV4-1|TRBJ1-1|NA|NA
CASLRGGEAFF
TGCGCCAGCCTAAGGGGCGGTGAAGCTTTCTTT
>TRBV5-4|TRBJ2-1|NA|TRBD1
CASSLTTGRTNEQFF
TGTGCCAGCAGCTTGACGACAGGGAGAACCAATGAGCAGTTCTTC
>TRBV10-3|TRBJ2-1|few|TRBD2
CATRTGGDEQFF
TGTGCCACCCGTACGGGAGGGGATGAGCAGTTCTTC
>TRBV2|TRBJ2-2|few|NA
CASQDVDTGELFF
TGTGCCAGCCAGGACGTTGACACCGGGGAGCTGTTTTTT
>TRBV5-1|TRBJ1-1|NA|NA
CASSLEARGAEEAFF
TGCGCCAGCAGCTTGGAGGCCAGGGGAGCGGAAGAAGCTTTCTTT
>TRBV28|TRBJ2-1|NA|NA
CAIRGGTETNEQFF
TGTGCCATCCGCGGTGGGACGGAAACTAATGAGCAGTTCTTC
>TRBV27|TRBJ2-1|NA|TRBD2
CASRPSGRRGGEQFF
TGTGCCAGCAGACCAAGCGGGAGGAGGGGGGGTGAGCAGTTCTTC
>TRBV4-3|TRBJ2-7|NA|TRBD2
CASSRRTSGTAGEQYF
TGCGCCAGCAGCCGCAGGACTAGCGGGACCGCGGGGGAGCAGTACTTC
>TRBV5-1|TRBJ1-1|NA|NA
CASSLGPMGFDTEAFF
TGCGCCAGCAGCTTGGGGCCGATGGGGTTTGACACTGAAGCTTTCTTT
>TRBV27|TRBJ2-7|NA|NA
CASSFGVSGYEQYF
TGTGCCAGCAGTTTCGGTGTATCCGGCTACGAGCAGTACTTC
>TRBV5-1|TRBJ1-2|NA|TRBD1
CASSPGTGDFYGYTF
TGCGCCAGCAGCCCCGGGACAGGTGACTTCTATGGCTACACCTTC
>TRBV19|TRBJ1-5|NA|TRBD1
CASSSDRAQPQHF
TGTGCCAGTAGTTCGGACAGGGCCCAGCCCCAGCATTTT
>TRBV14|TRBJ1-1|few|NA
CASSQDRRGTEAFF
TGTGCCAGCAGCCAAGATAGAAGGGGAACTGAAGCTTTCTTT
>TRBV14|TRBJ2-2|NA|NA
CASSPTGRGELFF
TGTGCCAGCAGCCCCACAGGGAGGGGGGAGCTGTTTTTT
>TRBV4-1|TRBJ2-5|once|NA
CASSQDPRETQYF
TGCGCCAGCAGCCAAGATCCCCGGGAGACCCAGTACTTC
>TRBV18|TRBJ1-6|NA|NA
CASSPQDFVHNSPLHF
TGTGCCAGCTCACCACAGGACTTTGTTCATAATTCACCCCTCCACTTT
>TRBV29-1|TRBJ1-6|NA|NA
CSVSLGSRYNSPLHF
TGCAGCGTTAGCTTAGGGTCTCGGTATAATTCACCCCTCCACTTT
>TRBV5-5|TRBJ2-5|NA|TRBD2
CASSFGGGPGETQYF
TGTGCCAGCAGCTTCGGGGGAGGGCCAGGAGAGACCCAGTACTTC
>TRBV28|TRBJ1-4|few|NA
CASSVGGSNEKLFF
TGTGCCAGCAGTGTTGGGGGGTCTAATGAAAAACTGTTTTTT
>TRBV7-2|TRBJ2-7|NA|TRBD1
CASAAGSGTGSEYF
TGTGCCAGCGCCGCCGGGTCCGGGACAGGAAGTGAGTACTTC
>TRBV6-5|TRBJ1-1|NA|NA
CASSPGTLNTEAFF
TGTGCCAGCAGTCCGGGGACACTGAACACTGAAGCTTTCTTT
>TRBV7-9|TRBJ2-6|few|TRBD1
CASSRGQGISGANVLTF
TGTGCCAGCAGCAGAGGACAGGGGATCTCTGGGGCCAACGTCCTGACTTTC
>TRBV10-3|TRBJ2-3|once|NA
CAISESSARGGTDTQYF
TGTGCCATCAGTGAGTCGTCAGCCCGGGGTGGCACAGATACGCAGTATTTT
>TRBV12-5|TRBJ2-3|NA|NA
CASGSTDTQYF
TGTGCTAGTGGTAGCACAGATACGCAGTATTTT
>TRBV6-6|TRBJ1-1|NA|TRBD1
CASSFGTVEAFF
TGTGCCAGCAGTTTTGGGACAGTAGAAGCTTTCTTT
>TRBV19|TRBJ1-1|NA|TRBD1
CASNDRVNTEAFF
TGTGCCAGTAACGACAGGGTGAACACTGAAGCTTTCTTT
>TRBV29-1|TRBJ2-7|NA|NA
CSVVGGGNYEQYF
TGCAGCGTTGTAGGGGGGGGAAACTACGAGCAGTACTTC
>TRBV5-5|TRBJ1-6|NA|NA
CASSLAPTVGGGYNSPLHF
TGTGCCAGCAGCCTAGCCCCCACAGTTGGCGGGGGGTATAATTCACCCCTCCACTTT
>TRBV28|TRBJ1-2|NA|TRBD1
CASSFSGTDYGYTF
TGTGCCAGCAGTTTTTCCGGGACAGACTATGGCTACACCTTC
>TRBV7-9|TRBJ2-2|NA|NA
CASRGPPNTGELFF
TGTGCCAGCAGGGGACCTCCGAACACCGGGGAGCTGTTTTTT
>TRBV19|TRBJ2-7|NA|NA
CASSISAVAYEQYF
TGTGCCAGTAGTATCTCGGCGGTTGCCTACGAGCAGTACTTC
>TRBV9|TRBJ2-2|NA|NA
CASSGQPGELFF
TGTGCCAGCAGCGGGCAGCCCGGGGAGCTGTTTTTT
>TRBV19|TRBJ1-2|NA|NA
CASSLAAGVNYGYTF
TGTGCCAGTAGTCTAGCGGCAGGCGTTAACTATGGCTACACCTTC
>TRBV7-9|TRBJ2-5|NA|NA
CASSPRGETQYF
TGTGCCAGCAGCCCACGTGGGGAGACCCAGTACTTC
>TRBV18|TRBJ2-2|NA|NA
CASSPNNTGELFF
TGTGCCAGCTCACCAAATAACACCGGGGAGCTGTTTTTT
>TRBV19|TRBJ2-1|NA|NA
CASSIQSSYNEQFF
TGTGCCAGTAGTATACAAAGCTCCTACAATGAGCAGTTCTTC
>TRBV4-1|TRBJ2-5|NA|TRBD1
CASSQDLGQGFGETQYF
TGCGCCAGCAGCCAAGATTTGGGACAGGGTTTCGGGGAGACCCAGTACTTC
>TRBV19|TRBJ1-1|many|NA
CACRTWNTEAFF
TGTGCCTGCAGGACCTGGAACACTGAAGCTTTCTTT